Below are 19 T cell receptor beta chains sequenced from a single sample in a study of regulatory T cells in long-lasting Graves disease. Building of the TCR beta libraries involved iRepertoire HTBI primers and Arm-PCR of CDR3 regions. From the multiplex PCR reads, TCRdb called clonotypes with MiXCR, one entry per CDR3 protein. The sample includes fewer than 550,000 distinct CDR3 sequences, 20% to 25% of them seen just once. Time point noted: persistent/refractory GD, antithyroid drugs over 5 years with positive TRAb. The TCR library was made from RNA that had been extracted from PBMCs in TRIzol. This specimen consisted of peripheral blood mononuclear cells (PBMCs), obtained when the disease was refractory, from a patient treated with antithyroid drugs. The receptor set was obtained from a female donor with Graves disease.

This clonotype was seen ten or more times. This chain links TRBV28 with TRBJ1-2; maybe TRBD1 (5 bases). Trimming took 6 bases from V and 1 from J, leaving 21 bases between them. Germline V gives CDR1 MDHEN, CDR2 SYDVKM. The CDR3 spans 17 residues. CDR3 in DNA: TGTGCCAGCAGCTCGTCTTCGGCAGACAGCTATAACTATGGCTACACCTTC. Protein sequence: CASSSSSADSYNYGYTF.

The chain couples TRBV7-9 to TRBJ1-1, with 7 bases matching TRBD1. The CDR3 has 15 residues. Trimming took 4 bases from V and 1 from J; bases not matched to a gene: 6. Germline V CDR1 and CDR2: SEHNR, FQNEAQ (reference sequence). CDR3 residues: CASSSPRDRNTEAFF. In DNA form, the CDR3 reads TGTGCCAGCAGCTCGCCCCGGGACAGGAACACTGAAGCTTTCTTT.

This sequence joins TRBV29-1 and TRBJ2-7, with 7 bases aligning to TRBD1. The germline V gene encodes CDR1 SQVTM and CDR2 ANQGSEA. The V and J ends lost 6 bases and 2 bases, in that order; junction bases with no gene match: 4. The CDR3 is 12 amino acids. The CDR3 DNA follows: TGCAGCGTAGAGACAGGGCCCTACGAGCAGTACTTC. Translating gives CSVETGPYEQYF.

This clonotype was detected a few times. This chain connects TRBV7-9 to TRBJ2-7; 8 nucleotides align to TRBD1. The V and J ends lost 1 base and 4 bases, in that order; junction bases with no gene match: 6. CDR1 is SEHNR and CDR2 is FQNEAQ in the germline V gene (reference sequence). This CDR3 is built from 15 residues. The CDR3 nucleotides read TGTGCCAGCAGCTTAGGGCCCGGGACAGGTTACGAGCAGTACTTC. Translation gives CASSLGPGTGYEQYF.

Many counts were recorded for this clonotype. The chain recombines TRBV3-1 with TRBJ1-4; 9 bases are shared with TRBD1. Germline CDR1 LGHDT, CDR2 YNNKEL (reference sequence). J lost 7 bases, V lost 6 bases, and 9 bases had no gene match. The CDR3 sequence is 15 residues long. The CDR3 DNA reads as TGTGCCAGCAGTCAGACCGGGACAGGGAGTGAAAAACTGTTTTTT. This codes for CASSQTGTGSEKLFF.

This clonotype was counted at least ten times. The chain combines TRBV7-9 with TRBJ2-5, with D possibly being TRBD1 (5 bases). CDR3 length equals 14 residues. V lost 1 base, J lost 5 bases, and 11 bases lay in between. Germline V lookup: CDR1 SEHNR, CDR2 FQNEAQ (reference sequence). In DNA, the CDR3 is TGTGCCAGCAGCTTAGGTGAGACAGCGGAGACCCAGTACTTC. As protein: CASSLGETAETQYF. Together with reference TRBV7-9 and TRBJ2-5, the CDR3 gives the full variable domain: DTGVSQNPRHKITKRGQNVTFRCDPISEHNRLYWYRQTLGQGPEFLTYFQNEAQLEKSRLLSDRFSAERPKGSFSTLEIQRTEQGDSAMYLCASSLGETAETQYFGPGTRLLVL.

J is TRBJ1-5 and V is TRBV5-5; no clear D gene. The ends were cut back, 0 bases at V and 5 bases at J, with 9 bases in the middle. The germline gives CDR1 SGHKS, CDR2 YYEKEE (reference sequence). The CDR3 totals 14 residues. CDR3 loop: CASSLDGLYQPQHF. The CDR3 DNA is TGTGCCAGCAGCTTGGACGGGCTTTATCAGCCCCAGCATTTT. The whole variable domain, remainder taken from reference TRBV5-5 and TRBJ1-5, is DAGVTQSPTHLIKTRGQQVTLRCSPISGHKSVSWYQQVLGQGPQFIFQYYEKEERGRGNFPDRFSARQFPNYSSELNVNALLLGDSALYLCASSLDGLYQPQHFGDGTRLSIL.

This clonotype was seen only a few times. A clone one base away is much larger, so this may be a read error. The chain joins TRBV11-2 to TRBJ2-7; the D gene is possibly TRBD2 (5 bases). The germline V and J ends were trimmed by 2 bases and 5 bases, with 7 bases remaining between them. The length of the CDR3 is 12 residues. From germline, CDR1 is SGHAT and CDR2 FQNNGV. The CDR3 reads CASSLLAHEQYF. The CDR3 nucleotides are TGTGCCAGCAGCTTACTAGCCCACGAGCAGTACTTC.

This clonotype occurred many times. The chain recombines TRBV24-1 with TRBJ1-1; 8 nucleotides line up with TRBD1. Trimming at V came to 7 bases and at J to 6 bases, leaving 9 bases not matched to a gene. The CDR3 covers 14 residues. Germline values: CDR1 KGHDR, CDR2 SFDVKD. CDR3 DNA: TGTGCCACCAGAGGGACAGGCGAATTTGCTGAAGCTTTCTTT. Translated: CATRGTGEFAEAFF.

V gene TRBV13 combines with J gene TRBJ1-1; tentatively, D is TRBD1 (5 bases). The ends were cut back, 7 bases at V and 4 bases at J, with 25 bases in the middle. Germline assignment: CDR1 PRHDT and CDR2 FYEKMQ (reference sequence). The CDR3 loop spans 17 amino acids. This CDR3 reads CASNFRSGRRGVTEAFF. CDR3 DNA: TGTGCCAGCAACTTCCGGTCAGGGCGTAGAGGAGTCACTGAAGCTTTCTTT.

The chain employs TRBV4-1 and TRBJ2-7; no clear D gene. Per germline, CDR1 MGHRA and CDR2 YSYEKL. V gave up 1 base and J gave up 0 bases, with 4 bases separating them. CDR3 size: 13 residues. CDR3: CASSQVFSYEQYF. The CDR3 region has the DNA TGCGCCAGCAGCCAAGTCTTCTCCTACGAGCAGTACTTC.

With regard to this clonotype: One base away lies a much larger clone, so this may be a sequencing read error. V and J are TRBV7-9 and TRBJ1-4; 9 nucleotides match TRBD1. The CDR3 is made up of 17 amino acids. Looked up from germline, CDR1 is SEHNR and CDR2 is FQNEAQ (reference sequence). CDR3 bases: TGTGCCAGGAGCTTCAGTAAGACAGGGGGAAGATCGGAAAAACTGTTTTTT. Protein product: CARSFSKTGGRSEKLFF.

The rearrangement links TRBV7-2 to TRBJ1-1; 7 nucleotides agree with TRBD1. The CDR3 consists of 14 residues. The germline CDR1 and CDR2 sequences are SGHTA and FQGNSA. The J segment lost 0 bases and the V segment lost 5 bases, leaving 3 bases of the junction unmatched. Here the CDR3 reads CASSAGQVNTEAFF. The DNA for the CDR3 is TGTGCCAGCAGCGCCGGACAGGTGAACACTGAAGCTTTCTTT.

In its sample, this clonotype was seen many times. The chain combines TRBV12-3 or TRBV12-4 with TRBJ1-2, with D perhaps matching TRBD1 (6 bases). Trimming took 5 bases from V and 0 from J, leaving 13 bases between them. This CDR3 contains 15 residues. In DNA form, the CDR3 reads TGTGCCAGCAGTCACCGGGACACTTCTAACTATGGCTACACCTTC. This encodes CASSHRDTSNYGYTF.

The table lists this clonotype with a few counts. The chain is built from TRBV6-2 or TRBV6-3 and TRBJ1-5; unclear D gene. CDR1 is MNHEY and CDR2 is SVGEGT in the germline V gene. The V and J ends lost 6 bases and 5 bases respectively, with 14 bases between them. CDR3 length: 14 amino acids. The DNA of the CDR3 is TGTGCCAGCAGCCCGGGCGGAGGTTATCAGCCCCAGCATTTT. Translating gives CASSPGGGYQPQHF.

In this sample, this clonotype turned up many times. For the CDR3, the DNA is TGTGCCAGCAGCTTAACACTCGAAAAACTGTTTTTT. Its protein product is CASSLTLEKLFF. This rearrangement joins TRBV5-5 to TRBJ1-4; D is unresolved. In germline, CDR1 is SGHKS, CDR2 YYEKEE (reference sequence). The CDR3 runs to 12 residues. The V end was cut by 2 bases, the J end by 8 bases, with 7 bases between. Looking up the rest from reference TRBV5-5 and TRBJ1-4 gives the full variable domain: DAGVTQSPTHLIKTRGQQVTLRCSPISGHKSVSWYQQVLGQGPQFIFQYYEKEERGRGNFPDRFSARQFPNYSSELNVNALLLGDSALYLCASSLTLEKLFFGSGTQLSVL.

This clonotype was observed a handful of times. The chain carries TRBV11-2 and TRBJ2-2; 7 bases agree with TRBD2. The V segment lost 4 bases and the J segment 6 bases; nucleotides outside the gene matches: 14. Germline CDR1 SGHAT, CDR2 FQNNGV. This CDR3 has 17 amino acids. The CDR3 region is CASSSIGARGRAGELFF. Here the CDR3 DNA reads TGTGCCAGCAGCTCGATTGGCGCGCGGGGGAGAGCCGGGGAGCTGTTTTTT.

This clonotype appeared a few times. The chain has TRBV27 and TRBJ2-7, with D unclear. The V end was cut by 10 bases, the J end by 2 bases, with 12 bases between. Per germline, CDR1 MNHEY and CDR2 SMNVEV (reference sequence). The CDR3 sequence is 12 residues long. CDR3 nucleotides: TGTGCCATCATATATACAGCCTACGAGCAGTACTTC. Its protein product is CAIIYTAYEQYF.

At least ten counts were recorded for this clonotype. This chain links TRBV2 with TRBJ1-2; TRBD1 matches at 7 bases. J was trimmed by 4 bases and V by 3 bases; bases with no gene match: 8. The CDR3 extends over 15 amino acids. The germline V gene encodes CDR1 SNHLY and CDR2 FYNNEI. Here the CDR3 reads CASSDGAGGSYGYTF. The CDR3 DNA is TGTGCCAGCAGTGACGGGGCAGGGGGATCCTATGGCTACACCTTC.